The 27 T cell receptor beta chains below were found in one sample sequenced in a study of cytotoxic CD8 clonotypes in ibrutinib-treated CLL. The data were produced by immunoSEQ multiplex PCR, yet TCRdb's version contains in-frame clones alone and is incomplete. The table records roughly 63,000 clones, around 52% of them present only once. The sample was PBMCs, taken after 12 months of ibrutinib treatment. The source of these receptors is a human donor with chronic lymphocytic leukemia.

The chain carries TRBV28 and TRBJ1-6; no firm D call. The germline V gene has CDR1 MDHEN and CDR2 SYDVKM. CDR3 length: 11 residues. The V end was cut by 6 bases, the J end by 12 bases, with 9 bases between. In nucleotides, the CDR3 is TGTGCCAGCAGCCTAGAGGGACCCCTCCACTTT. Translating gives CASSLEGPLHF.

This clone occurred a few times. The rearrangement joins TRBV27 to TRBJ2-7; D perhaps matches TRBD1 (5 bases). Germline lookup yields CDR1 MNHEY and CDR2 SMNVEV (reference sequence). V was cut by 3 bases and J by 6 bases, with 12 bases left in between. The CDR3 consists of 13 residues. CDR3 in DNA: TGTGCCAGCAGTTTGACAGAGAACCTCGAGCAGTACTTC. Translated: CASSLTENLEQYF.

This clone has only a few counts. The chain employs TRBV10-3 and TRBJ2-7, with 12 positions matching TRBD2. The CDR3 totals 15 residues. CDR1 is ENHRY and CDR2 is SYGVKD in the germline V gene. V lost 2 bases to trimming and J lost 4 bases; unmatched junction nucleotides: 3. CDR3 sequence (DNA): TGTGCCATCAGTGAGCTAGCGGGAGGGTTGTACGAGCAGTACTTC. Translation: CAISELAGGLYEQYF.

There are a few counts of this clone. The rearrangement joins TRBV29-1 to TRBJ2-5, with D tentatively TRBD2 (8 bases). Between the trimmed V and J ends, which lost 6 bases and 4 bases, there was a span of 24 bases. This CDR3 region has 16 residues. From germline, CDR1 is SQVTM and CDR2 ANQGSEA. Here the CDR3 DNA reads TGCAGCGTAACAGGGGAGGCCGGGAGGGCCCTAGAGACCCAGTACTTC. This encodes CSVTGEAGRALETQYF. Supplemented by reference TRBV29-1 and TRBJ2-5, the full variable domain reads SAVISQKPSRDICQRGTSLTIQCQVDSQVTMMFWYRQQPGQSLTLIATANQGSEATYESGFVIDKFPISRPNLTFSTLTVSNMSPEDSSIYLCSVTGEAGRALETQYFGPGTRLLVL.

The chain employs TRBV27 and TRBJ2-1; D not resolved. The CDR3 is 14 residues long. The germline gives CDR1 MNHEY, CDR2 SMNVEV (reference sequence). V lost 7 bases and J lost 3, with 13 bases in between. As DNA, the CDR3 is TGTGCCAGCAAGGACCCGATAAACTACAATGAGCAGTTCTTC. This translates into CASKDPINYNEQFF.

This sequence joins TRBV29-1 and TRBJ1-2; D is possibly TRBD1 (5 bases). Germline V CDR1 and CDR2: SQVTM, ANQGSEA. The V end was cut by 4 bases, the J end by 4 bases, with 16 bases between. The CDR3 sequence is 14 residues long. CDR3 residues: CSVGGRGSPYGYTF. CDR3 bases: TGCAGCGTTGGGGGCCGGGGTAGTCCCTATGGCTACACCTTC.

This clone was counted between two and nine times. V usage is TRBV7-2 and J usage is TRBJ2-4; D is unresolved. Trimming stripped 4 bases from V and 0 bases from J, with 16 bases between. This CDR3 is 17 amino acids long. Germline CDR1 reads SGHTA; CDR2 reads FQGNSA. The CDR3 loop reads CASSWWTQALAKNIQYF. CDR3 DNA sequence: TGTGCCAGCAGCTGGTGGACGCAGGCGCTAGCCAAAAACATTCAGTACTTC.

V usage is TRBV27 and J usage is TRBJ2-1; D possibly corresponds to TRBD2 (6 bases). Germline V gene lookup returns CDR1 MNHEY and CDR2 SMNVEV (reference sequence). The CDR3 totals 15 residues. Trimming took off 3 bases at V and 6 bases at J, with 15 bases between the two ends. The CDR3, as DNA: TGTGCCAGCAGTTTGGGCGGGGCCCCGAGCAATGAGCAGTTCTTC. This encodes CASSLGGAPSNEQFF.

The chain is built from TRBV18 and TRBJ1-5, with D possibly matching TRBD1 (6 bases). The CDR3 sequence is 14 residues long. V lost 2 bases and J lost 4, with 9 bases in between. Germline V lookup: CDR1 KGHSH, CDR2 LQKENI. CDR3 nucleotide sequence: TGTGCCAGCTCACCAATTCAGGGGAATCAGCCCCAGCATTTT. The encoded protein is CASSPIQGNQPQHF.

This chain uses TRBV5-1 with TRBJ1-6; TRBD1 is a possible D gene (5 bases). The CDR3 contains 15 residues. Germline-derived CDR1 and CDR2 are SGHRS and YFSETQ. V was clipped by 4 bases and J by 11 bases, with 19 bases between them. The CDR3 DNA is TGCGCCAGCAGCCCGGGGCCAGGGATGGGGCCACCCCTCCACTTT. It codes for CASSPGPGMGPPLHF.

The CDR3, as DNA: TGTGCCAGCAGCTTTCAGGGTTATGCGTTCTTC. It yields the protein CASSFQGYAFF. This sequence joins TRBV7-9 and TRBJ2-1; TRBD1 is a possible D gene (5 bases). The ends were cut back, 3 bases at V and 15 bases at J, with 12 bases in the middle. This CDR3 comprises 11 residues. Germline V lookup: CDR1 SEHNR, CDR2 FQNEAQ (reference sequence).

The chain links TRBV14 to TRBJ1-1; tentatively, D is TRBD1 (5 bases). Germline-derived CDR1 and CDR2 are SGHDN and FVKESK. CDR3 length equals 15 residues. Trimming removed 5 bases from V and 1 base from J, with 14 bases in between. In nucleotides, the CDR3 is TGTGCCAGCAGCTTCCACTCCGGGACGAACACTGAAGCTTTCTTT. Protein product: CASSFHSGTNTEAFF.

The V call is TRBV5-4, the J call TRBJ1-1; D possibly corresponds to TRBD1 (5 bases). Germline V CDR1 and CDR2: SGHNT, YYREEE (reference sequence). CDR3 size: 16 residues. V lost 0 bases, J lost 1 base, and 13 bases lay in between. In DNA, the CDR3 is TGTGCCAGCAGCTTGGCCCCTTTTAGGGGGAACACTGAAGCTTTCTTT. Amino acid sequence: CASSLAPFRGNTEAFF.

This chain uses TRBV6-1 with TRBJ1-4, with D tentatively TRBD1 (5 bases). The CDR3 has 12 amino acids. Germline CDR1 and CDR2: MNHNS and SASEGT. The germline V and J ends were trimmed by 7 bases and 10 bases, with 13 bases remaining between them. CDR3 residues: CASMEGVRKLFF. CDR3 nucleotides: TGTGCCAGCATGGAAGGGGTTAGAAAACTGTTTTTT.

This clone was recorded only once. V and J are TRBV5-1 and TRBJ2-7, with a tentative D call TRBD1 (6 bases). Trimming pared 1 base from V and 5 bases from J, leaving 19 bases between. The germline V gene has CDR1 SGHRS and CDR2 YFSETQ. The CDR3 has 16 residues. CDR3 residues: CASSLSRGTLSDEQYF. CDR3 DNA sequence: TGCGCCAGCAGCTTGAGTAGGGGGACCCTATCGGACGAGCAGTACTTC.

This clone was picked up many times. The chain links TRBV19 to TRBJ2-6; TRBD1 is a possible D gene (5 bases). This CDR3 is built from 16 residues. V was pared by 7 bases and J by 0 bases, with 13 bases between. From germline, CDR1 is LNHDA and CDR2 SQIVND (reference sequence). CDR3 DNA sequence: TGTGCCAGTATCCGACAGCCAAACTCTGGGGCCAACGTCCTGACTTTC. Its protein product is CASIRQPNSGANVLTF.

This rearrangement joins TRBV21-1 to TRBJ2-6. TRBV21-1 is flagged as a pseudogene. The CDR3 sequence is 18 residues long. CDR3 DNA sequence: TGTGCCAGCAGCAGCACACCCGAGACGCGCTCTGGGGCCAACGTCCTGACTTTC. Protein: CASSSTPETRSGANVLTF.

This clone turned up a few times. This chain joins TRBV6-5 and TRBJ2-7, with D possibly matching TRBD2 (5 bases). V was cut by 3 bases and J by 6 bases, with 12 bases left in between. The length of the CDR3 is 13 residues. Germline V gene lookup returns CDR1 MNHEY and CDR2 SVGAGI. The CDR3 is CASSYFQSGEQYF. CDR3 DNA: TGTGCCAGCAGTTATTTCCAGAGCGGCGAGCAGTACTTC.

This clone was observed many times. V gene TRBV29-1 combines with J gene TRBJ1-2; TRBD1 matches at 7 bases. Looked up from germline, CDR1 is SQVTM and CDR2 is ANQGSEA. CDR3 length: 12 residues. The junction had 8 bases not matched to a gene; V was cut back by 5 bases and J by 8 bases. In DNA, the CDR3 is TGCAGCGTTAATGGACAGGAAGGAGGCTACACCTTC. As protein: CSVNGQEGGYTF.

The chain recombines TRBV9 with TRBJ2-3; TRBD2 matches 9 bases. Germline CDR1 SGDLS, CDR2 YYNGEE. Trimming removed 4 bases from V and 0 bases from J; junction bases left unmatched: 6. This CDR3 comprises 16 residues. This chain's CDR3 is CASSPFLAGSTDTQYF. The CDR3 DNA reads TGTGCCAGCAGCCCCTTCCTAGCGGGAAGCACAGATACGCAGTATTTT.

This clone was seen a few times. This chain joins TRBV13 and TRBJ2-2; weak D call: TRBD1 (5 bases). Germline CDR1 PRHDT, CDR2 FYEKMQ (reference sequence). The CDR3 covers 11 residues. Trimming removed 8 bases from V and 5 bases from J, with 6 bases in between. The CDR3 region is CASGQTGELFF. CDR3 bases: TGTGCCAGCGGACAAACCGGGGAGCTGTTTTTT.

Note on this clone: The sample holds other DNA sequences that translate to the same CDR3. This sequence joins TRBV13 and TRBJ2-1; TRBD1 agrees at 11 bases. Germline V lookup: CDR1 PRHDT, CDR2 FYEKMQ (reference sequence). V shed 3 bases, J shed 4 bases, and the junction held 2 bases outside the gene matches. The CDR3 sequence is 15 residues long. This CDR3 is CASSLDRGPYNEQFF. The CDR3 nucleotides are TGTGCCAGCAGCTTGGACAGGGGGCCATACAATGAGCAGTTCTTC.

The chain joins TRBV19 to TRBJ2-7; 8 bases are shared with TRBD2. CDR3 size: 15 residues. CDR1 and CDR2 from the germline V gene are LNHDA and SQIVND (reference sequence). V gave up 6 bases and J gave up 3 bases; unmatched junction bases: 10. The CDR3 is CASRFKAGGHYEQYF. The CDR3 nucleotides are TGTGCCAGTAGGTTTAAGGCGGGAGGCCACTACGAGCAGTACTTC.

The sample holds a few counts of this clone. The rearrangement links TRBV30 to TRBJ1-5; 8 bases are a match to TRBD1. From germline, CDR1 is GTSNPN and CDR2 SVGIG (reference sequence). This CDR3 spans 13 amino acids. J was trimmed by 3 bases and V by 8 bases; bases with no gene match: 6. This CDR3 reads CAGQTGDNQPQHF. The CDR3 DNA reads TGTGCCGGACAGACAGGGGACAATCAGCCCCAGCATTTT.

V gene TRBV21-1 combines with J gene TRBJ2-7. TRBV21-1 is a recognized pseudogene. The CDR3 runs 14 residues. CDR3 sequence reads: CASSKADAAYEQYF. The CDR3 bases are TGTGCCAGCAGCAAAGCGGACGCCGCCTACGAGCAGTACTTC.

The chain recombines TRBV28 with TRBJ1-1; 8 bases are shared with TRBD1. The CDR3 totals 14 residues. CDR1 and CDR2 from the germline V gene are MDHEN and SYDVKM. Trimming removed 5 bases from V and 3 bases from J; junction bases left unmatched: 5. The DNA for the CDR3 is TGTGCCAGCAGTCCGGGACAGGTTTACACTGAAGCTTTCTTT. It codes for CASSPGQVYTEAFF.

This rearrangement joins TRBV7-9 to TRBJ2-3; D is ambiguous. The CDR3 is made up of 12 amino acids. V lost 5 bases to trimming and J lost 6 bases, with 9 bases between them. CDR1 and CDR2 (germline): SEHNR, FQNEAQ (reference sequence). Here the CDR3 reads CASSPGFDTQYF. DNA of the CDR3: TGTGCCAGCAGCCCCGGATTCGATACGCAGTATTTT. Full variable domain (remainder filled in from reference TRBV7-9 and TRBJ2-3): DTGVSQNPRHKITKRGQNVTFRCDPISEHNRLYWYRQTLGQGPEFLTYFQNEAQLEKSRLLSDRFSAERPKGSFSTLEIQRTEQGDSAMYLCASSPGFDTQYFGPGTRLTVL.